This paragraph reports one T cell receptor (beta chain). With 60 Vbeta and 13 Jbeta primers, the PCR was carried out. The method was immunoSEQ multiplex PCR; TCRdb's version includes in-frame clones alone and lacks a portion of them. In the table there are about 170,000 clones, more than 60% of which are singletons. This sample is drawn from a study of cytomegalovirus exposure and HLA in healthy donors. The clonotype originates from a female donor in good health and CMV-seronegative. Specimen: PBMCs.

CDR3 amino acids: CASSLLGRAFF. In DNA, the CDR3 is TGTGCCAGCAGTTTATTGGGCCGAGCTTTCTTT. The rearrangement joins TRBV28 to TRBJ1-1; D gene uncertain. V dropped 1 base and J dropped 10 bases, with 7 bases sitting between them. Germline V gene data show CDR1 as MDHEN and CDR2 as SYDVKM. This CDR3 is 11 amino acids long.